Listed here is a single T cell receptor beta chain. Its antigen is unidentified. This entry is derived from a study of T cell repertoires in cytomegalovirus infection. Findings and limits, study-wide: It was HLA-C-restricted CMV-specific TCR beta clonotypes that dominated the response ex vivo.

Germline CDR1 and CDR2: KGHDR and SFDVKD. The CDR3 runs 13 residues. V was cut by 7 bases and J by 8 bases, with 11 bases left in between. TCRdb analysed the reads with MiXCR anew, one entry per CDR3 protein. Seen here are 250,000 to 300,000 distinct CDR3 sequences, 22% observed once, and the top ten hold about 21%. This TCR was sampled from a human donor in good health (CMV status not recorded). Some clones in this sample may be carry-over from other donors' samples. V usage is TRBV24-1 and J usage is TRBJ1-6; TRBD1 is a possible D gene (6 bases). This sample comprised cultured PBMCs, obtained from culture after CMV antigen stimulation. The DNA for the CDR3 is TGTGCCACCAGGGGGGACAAGGATTCACCCCTCCACTTT. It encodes CATRGDKDSPLHF.